This T cell receptor (beta chain) was identified during a study of siplizumab effects on memory and regulatory T cells. Around 10^5 TCR templates underwent assay in each sample. Sequenced by immunoSEQ multiplex PCR; TCRdb stores in-frame clones only, minus some. The data contain approximately 120,000 clones, around 92% of them singletons. As to this clone: No antigen is known for it.

The V end was cut by 10 bases, the J end by 0 bases, with 10 bases between. The length of the CDR3 is 12 residues. CDR1 SEHNR and CDR2 FQNEAQ come from the germline V gene (reference sequence). General study findings and limits: Whether proliferating Tregs in siplizumab cultures suppress was not functionally confirmed. Unstimulated naive T cells seemed to show more diversity than memory cells did, and they also seemed to be among the major contributors to the alloresponse. With siplizumab, Treg-derived clones averaged approximately 66% of mappable alloreactive CD4+ clones, versus 26.9% in controls.

The sequenced sample consisted of Tregs sorted from blood. This chain uses TRBV7-9 with TRBJ2-7; no definite D call. The origin of this receptor is a human donor in good health. The CDR3 here is CAMRNISYEQYF. The CDR3 nucleotides read TGTGCCATGAGGAATATCTCCTACGAGCAGTACTTC.